This paragraph covers one TCR beta chain sequence. The V end was cut by 0 bases, the J end by 0 bases, with 4 bases between. Germline V gene lookup returns CDR1 SGHNT and CDR2 YYREEE (reference sequence). This CDR3 spans 13 amino acids. As processed by the authors: Amplification of reference gene primers was used by the study to estimate nucleated cell counts. Only in-frame clones appear in the TCRdb table, and some are missing; sequencing was by immunoSEQ multiplex PCR. The V and J calls and clone size were taken over from that table, and D and trimming were inferred from the DNA. The table lists about 280,000 clones, roughly 85% of them singletons. The sample originates from a study of blood T cell repertoires in COVID-19. Study in general: Collection of acute and convalescent COVID-19 samples took place in the United States, Italy and Spain. Nucleic acid was either cDNA or gDNA, and it came from T cells, B-cell-depleted T cells, or PBMCs.

The clonotype originates from a human donor in a cohort sampled during active COVID-19. The chain carries TRBV5-4 and TRBJ2-7; D gene ambiguous. The sequenced sample consisted of peripheral blood. The CDR3 protein is CASSLVASYEQYF. The CDR3 DNA sequence: TGTGCCAGCAGCTTGGTGGCCTCCTACGAGCAGTACTTC. The full variable domain, its missing parts supplied by reference TRBV5-4 and TRBJ2-7, is ETGVTQSPTHLIKTRGQQVTLRCSSQSGHNTVSWYQQALGQGPQFIFQYYREEENGRGNFPPRFSGLQFPNYSSELNVNALELDDSALYLCASSLVASYEQYFGPGTRLTVT.